Below are 4 T cell receptor beta chains sequenced from a single sample in a study of CD8+ T cells in alopecia areata. Treatment reported: oral pan-JAK inhibitor, 5-10 mg twice daily. It was cDNA, reverse transcribed from extracted RNA, that served as the sequencing template. Assay: immunoSEQ multiplex PCR; the TCRdb copy retains only in-frame clones and omits some. The data contain hundreds of thousands of clones, around three fifths of them singletons. Sequences were derived from CD4+ T cells sorted from blood, sampled around week 54, from a patient treated with tofacitinib. Receptors were obtained from a human donor with alopecia areata.

This clone was observed a handful of times. The chain uses TRBV19 and TRBJ2-2; TRBD1 aligns across 10 bases. The CDR3 consists of 16 residues. Trimming cost V 5 bases and J 1 base; bases outside gene matches: 4. From germline, CDR1 is LNHDA and CDR2 SQIVND (reference sequence). Written as DNA, the CDR3 is TGTGCCAGTAGTTACGGGACAGGGGTGAACACCGGGGAGCTGTTTTTT. Protein product: CASSYGTGVNTGELFF.

The rearrangement uses TRBV7-2 and TRBJ2-3; D unresolved. The CDR3 loop spans 12 amino acids. Per germline, CDR1 SGHTA and CDR2 FQGNSA. V was cut by 1 base and J by 6 bases, with 5 bases left in between. DNA of the CDR3: TGTGCCAGCAGCTTAGATTCGGATACGCAGTATTTT. Residues: CASSLDSDTQYF. The entire variable domain, with the rest obtained from reference TRBV7-2 and TRBJ2-3, is as follows: GAGVSQSPSNKVTEKGKDVELRCDPISGHTALYWYRQSLGQGLEFLIYFQGNSAPDKSGLPSDRFSAERTGGSVSTLTIQRTQQEDSAVYLCASSLDSDTQYFGPGTRLTVL.

This clone was picked up a small number of times. V is TRBV29-1 and J is TRBJ1-1; no clear D gene. The CDR3 extends over 13 amino acids. V was pared by 4 bases and J by 0 bases, with 9 bases between. From germline, CDR1 is SQVTM and CDR2 ANQGSEA. This CDR3 reads CSVVGSMNTEAFF. In DNA form, the CDR3 reads TGCAGCGTTGTTGGCAGCATGAACACTGAAGCTTTCTTT.

This clone was picked up a small number of times. The V and J genes are TRBV2 and TRBJ1-2; weak D call: TRBD1 (5 bases). This CDR3 contains 13 residues. The V end lost 4 bases, the J end lost 7 bases, and 13 bases lay between the germline ends. In germline, CDR1 is SNHLY, CDR2 FYNNEI. CDR3 DNA sequence: TGTGCCAGCAGTGTCGAAGGGGCGATTGGCTACACCTTC. This gives the protein CASSVEGAIGYTF.